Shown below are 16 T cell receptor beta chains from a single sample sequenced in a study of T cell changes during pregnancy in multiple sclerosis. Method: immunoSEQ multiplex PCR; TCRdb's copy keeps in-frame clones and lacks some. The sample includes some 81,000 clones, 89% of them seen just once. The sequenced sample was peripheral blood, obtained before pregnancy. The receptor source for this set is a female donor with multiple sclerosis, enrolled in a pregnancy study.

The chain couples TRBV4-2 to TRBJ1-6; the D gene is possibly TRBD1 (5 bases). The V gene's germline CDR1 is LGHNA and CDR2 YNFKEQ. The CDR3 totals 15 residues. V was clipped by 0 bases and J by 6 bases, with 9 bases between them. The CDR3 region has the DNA TGTGCCAGCAGCCAAGATCCGGGGGGTAATTCACCCCTCCACTTT. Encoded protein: CASSQDPGGNSPLHF.

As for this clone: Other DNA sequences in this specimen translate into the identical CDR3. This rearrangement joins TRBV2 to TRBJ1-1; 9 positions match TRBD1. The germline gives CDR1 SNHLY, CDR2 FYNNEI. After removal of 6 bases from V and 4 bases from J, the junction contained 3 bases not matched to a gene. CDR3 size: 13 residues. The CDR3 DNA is TGTGCCAGCAGCTCGGACAGGGGCACTGAAGCTTTCTTT. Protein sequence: CASSSDRGTEAFF.

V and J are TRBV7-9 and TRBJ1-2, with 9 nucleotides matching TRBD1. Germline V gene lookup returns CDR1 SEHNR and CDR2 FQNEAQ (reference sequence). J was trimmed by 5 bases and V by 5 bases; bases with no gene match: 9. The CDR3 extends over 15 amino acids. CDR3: CASSLGTGLGYGYTF. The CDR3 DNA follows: TGTGCCAGCAGCCTGGGGACAGGGCTAGGGTATGGCTACACCTTC.

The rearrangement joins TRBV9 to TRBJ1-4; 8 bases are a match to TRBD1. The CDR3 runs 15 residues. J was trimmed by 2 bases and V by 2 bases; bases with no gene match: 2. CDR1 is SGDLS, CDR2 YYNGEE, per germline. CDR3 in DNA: TGTGCCAGCAGCGTCGGACAGGGCACTAATGAAAAACTGTTTTTT. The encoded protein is CASSVGQGTNEKLFF.

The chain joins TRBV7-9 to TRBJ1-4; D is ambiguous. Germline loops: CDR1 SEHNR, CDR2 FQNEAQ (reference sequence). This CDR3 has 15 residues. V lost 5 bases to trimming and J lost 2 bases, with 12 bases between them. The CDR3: CASSRNGVTNEKLFF. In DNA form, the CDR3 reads TGTGCCAGCAGCCGAAACGGGGTGACTAATGAAAAACTGTTTTTT. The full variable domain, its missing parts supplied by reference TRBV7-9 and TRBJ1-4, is DTGVSQNPRHKITKRGQNVTFRCDPISEHNRLYWYRQTLGQGPEFLTYFQNEAQLEKSRLLSDRFSAERPKGSFSTLEIQRTEQGDSAMYLCASSRNGVTNEKLFFGSGTQLSVL.

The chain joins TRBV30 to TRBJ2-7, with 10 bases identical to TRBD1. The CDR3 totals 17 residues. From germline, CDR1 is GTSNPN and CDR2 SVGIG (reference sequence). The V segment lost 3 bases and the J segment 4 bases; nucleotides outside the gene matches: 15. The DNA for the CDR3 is TGTGCCTGGAGCCAACCAAACCGACAGGGGGCGCTGTACGAGCAGTACTTC. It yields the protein CAWSQPNRQGALYEQYF.

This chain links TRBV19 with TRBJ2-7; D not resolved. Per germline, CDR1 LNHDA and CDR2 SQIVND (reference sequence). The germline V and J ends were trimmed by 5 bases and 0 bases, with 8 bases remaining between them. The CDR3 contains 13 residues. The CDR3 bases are TGTGCCAGTAGTGATGACATCTCCTACGAGCAGTACTTC. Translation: CASSDDISYEQYF.

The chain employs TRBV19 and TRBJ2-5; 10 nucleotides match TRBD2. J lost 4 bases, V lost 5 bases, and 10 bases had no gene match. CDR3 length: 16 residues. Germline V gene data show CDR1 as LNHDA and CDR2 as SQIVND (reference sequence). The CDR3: CASSAAAGGQRETQYF. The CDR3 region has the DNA TGTGCCAGTAGTGCGGCAGCGGGGGGGCAACGAGAGACCCAGTACTTC.

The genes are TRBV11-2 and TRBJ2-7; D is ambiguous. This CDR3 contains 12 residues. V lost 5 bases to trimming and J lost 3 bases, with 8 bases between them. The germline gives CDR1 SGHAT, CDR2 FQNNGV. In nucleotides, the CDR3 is TGTGCCAGCAGCCCTACCGACTACGAGCAGTACTTC. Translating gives CASSPTDYEQYF.

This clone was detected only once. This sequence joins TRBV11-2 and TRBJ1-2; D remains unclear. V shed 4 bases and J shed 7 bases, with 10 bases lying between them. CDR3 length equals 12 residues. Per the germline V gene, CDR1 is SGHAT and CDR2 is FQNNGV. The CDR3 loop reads CASSSEESGYTF. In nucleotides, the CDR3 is TGTGCCAGCAGCTCAGAGGAGAGTGGCTACACCTTC.

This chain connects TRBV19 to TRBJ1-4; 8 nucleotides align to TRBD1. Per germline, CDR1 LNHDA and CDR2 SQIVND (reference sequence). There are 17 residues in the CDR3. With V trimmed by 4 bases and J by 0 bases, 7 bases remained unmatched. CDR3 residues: CASSRPGQDTTNEKLFF. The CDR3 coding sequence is TGTGCCAGTAGTAGACCGGGACAGGATACAACTAATGAAAAACTGTTTTTT.

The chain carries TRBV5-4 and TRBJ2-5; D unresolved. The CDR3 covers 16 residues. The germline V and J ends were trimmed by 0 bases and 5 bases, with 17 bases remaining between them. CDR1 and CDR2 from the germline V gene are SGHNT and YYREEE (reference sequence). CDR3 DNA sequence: TGTGCCAGCAGCTTGGCCGCTGGGTCTCTCAGGGAGACCCAGTACTTC. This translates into CASSLAAGSLRETQYF.

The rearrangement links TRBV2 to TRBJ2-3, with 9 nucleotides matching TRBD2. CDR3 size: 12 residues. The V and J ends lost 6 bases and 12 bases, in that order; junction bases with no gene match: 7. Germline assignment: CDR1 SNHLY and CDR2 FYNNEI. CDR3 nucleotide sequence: TGTGCCAGCAGGGACACTAGCGGGCTTCAGTATTTT. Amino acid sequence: CASRDTSGLQYF.

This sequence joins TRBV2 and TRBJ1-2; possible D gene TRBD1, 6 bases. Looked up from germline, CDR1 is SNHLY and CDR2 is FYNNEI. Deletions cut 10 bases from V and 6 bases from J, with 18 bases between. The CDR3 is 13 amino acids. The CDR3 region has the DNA TGTGCCACCCTACTTGACAGGTTCGATGGCTACACCTTC. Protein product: CATLLDRFDGYTF. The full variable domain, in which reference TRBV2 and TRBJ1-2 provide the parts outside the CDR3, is EPEVTQTPSHQVTQMGQEVILRCVPISNHLYFYWYRQILGQKVEFLVSFYNNEISEKSEIFDDQFSVERPDGSNFTLKIRSTKLEDSAMYFCATLLDRFDGYTFGSGTRLTVV.

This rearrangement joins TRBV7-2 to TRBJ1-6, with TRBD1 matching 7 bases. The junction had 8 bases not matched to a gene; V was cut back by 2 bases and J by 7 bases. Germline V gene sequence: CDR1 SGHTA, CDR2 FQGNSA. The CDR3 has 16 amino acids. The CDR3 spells CASSLRAGQTNSPLHF. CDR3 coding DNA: TGTGCCAGCAGCTTAAGGGCGGGACAGACAAATTCACCCCTCCACTTT.

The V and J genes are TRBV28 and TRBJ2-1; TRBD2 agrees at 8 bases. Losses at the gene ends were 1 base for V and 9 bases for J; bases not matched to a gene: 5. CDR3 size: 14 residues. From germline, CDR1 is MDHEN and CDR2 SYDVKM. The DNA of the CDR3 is TGTGCCAGCAGTTTATCGGGCGCGGGGGGTGAGCAGTTCTTC. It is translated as CASSLSGAGGEQFF. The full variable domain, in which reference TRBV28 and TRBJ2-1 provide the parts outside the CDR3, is DVKVTQSSRYLVKRTGEKVFLECVQDMDHENMFWYRQDPGLGLRLIYFSYDVKMKEKGDIPEGYSVSREKKERFSLILESASTNQTSMYLCASSLSGAGGEQFFGPGTRLTVL.